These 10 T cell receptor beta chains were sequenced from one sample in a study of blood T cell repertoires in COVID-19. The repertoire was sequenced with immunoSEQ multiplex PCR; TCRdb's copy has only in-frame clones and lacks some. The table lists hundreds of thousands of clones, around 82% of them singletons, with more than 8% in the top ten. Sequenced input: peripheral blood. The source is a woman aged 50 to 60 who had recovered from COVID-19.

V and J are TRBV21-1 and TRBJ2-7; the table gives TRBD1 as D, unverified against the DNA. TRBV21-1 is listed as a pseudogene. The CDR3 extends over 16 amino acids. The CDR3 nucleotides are TGTGCCAGCAGTCTAACCCCCAGGGACACCTCCTACGAGCAGTACTTC. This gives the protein CASSLTPRDTSYEQYF.

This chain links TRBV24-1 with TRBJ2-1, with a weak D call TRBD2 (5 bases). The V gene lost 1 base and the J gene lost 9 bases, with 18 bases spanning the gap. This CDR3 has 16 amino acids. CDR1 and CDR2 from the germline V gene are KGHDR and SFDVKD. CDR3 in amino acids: CATSDFRGLRRTEQFF. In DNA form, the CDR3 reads TGTGCCACCAGTGATTTCAGAGGGCTTCGCCGGACTGAGCAGTTCTTC.

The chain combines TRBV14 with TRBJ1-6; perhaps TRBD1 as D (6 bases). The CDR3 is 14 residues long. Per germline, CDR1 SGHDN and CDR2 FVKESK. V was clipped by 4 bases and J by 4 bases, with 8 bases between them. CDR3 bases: TGTGCCAGCAGCCGAGGACAGTATAATTCACCCCTCCACTTT. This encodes CASSRGQYNSPLHF.

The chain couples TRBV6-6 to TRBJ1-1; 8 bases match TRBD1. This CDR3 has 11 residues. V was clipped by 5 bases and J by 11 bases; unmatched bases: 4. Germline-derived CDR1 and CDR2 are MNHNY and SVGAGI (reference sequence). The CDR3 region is CASSETGVAFF. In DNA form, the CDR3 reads TGTGCCAGCAGTGAGACAGGGGTTGCTTTCTTT.

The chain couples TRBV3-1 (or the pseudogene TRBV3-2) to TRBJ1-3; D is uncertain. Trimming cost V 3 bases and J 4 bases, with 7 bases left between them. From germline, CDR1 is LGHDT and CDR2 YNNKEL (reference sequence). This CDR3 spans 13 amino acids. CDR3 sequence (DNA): TGTGCCAGCAGCCAGCGCTCCGGAAACACCATATATTTT. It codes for CASSQRSGNTIYF.

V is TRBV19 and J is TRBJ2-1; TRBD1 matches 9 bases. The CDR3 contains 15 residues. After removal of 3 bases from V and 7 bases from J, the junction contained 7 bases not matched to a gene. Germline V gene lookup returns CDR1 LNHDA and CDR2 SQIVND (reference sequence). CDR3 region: CASSIMGQGSNEQFF. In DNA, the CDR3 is TGTGCCAGTAGTATCATGGGACAGGGTAGTAATGAGCAGTTCTTC.

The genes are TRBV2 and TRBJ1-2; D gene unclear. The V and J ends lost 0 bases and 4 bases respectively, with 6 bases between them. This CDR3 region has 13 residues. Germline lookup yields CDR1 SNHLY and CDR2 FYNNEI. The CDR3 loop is CASSEALGYGYTF. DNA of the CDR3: TGTGCCAGCAGTGAAGCGCTCGGCTATGGCTACACCTTC.

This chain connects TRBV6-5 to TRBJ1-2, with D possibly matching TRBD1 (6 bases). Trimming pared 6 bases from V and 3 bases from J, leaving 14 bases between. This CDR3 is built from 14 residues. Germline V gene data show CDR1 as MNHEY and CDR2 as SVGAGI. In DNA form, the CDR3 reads TGTGCCAGCAGGCCTCAGGGGACATACTATGGCTACACCTTC. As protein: CASRPQGTYYGYTF.

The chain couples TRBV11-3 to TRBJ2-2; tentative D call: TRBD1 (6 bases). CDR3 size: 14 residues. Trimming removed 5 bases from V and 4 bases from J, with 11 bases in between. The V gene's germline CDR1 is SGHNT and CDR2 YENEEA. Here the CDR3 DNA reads TGTGCCAGCAGCATTACGACAGGCACCGGGGAGCTGTTTTTT. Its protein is CASSITTGTGELFF.

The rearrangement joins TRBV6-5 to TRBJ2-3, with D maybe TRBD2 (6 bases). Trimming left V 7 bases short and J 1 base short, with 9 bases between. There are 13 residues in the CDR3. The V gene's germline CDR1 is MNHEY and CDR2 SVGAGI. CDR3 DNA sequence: TGTGCCAGCAAGTGGGAGGGCACAGATACGCAGTATTTT. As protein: CASKWEGTDTQYF.